Each of the 28 T cell receptor beta chains below was sequenced from the same sample in a study of cytotoxic CD8 clonotypes in ibrutinib-treated CLL (dated by TCRdb to about 2021). Library construction relied on the immunoSEQ multiplex PCR assay. Drawn from immuneACCESS, this table holds only the in-frame rearrangements with V and J called that TCRdb kept. Clones are partly lost; checked studies trace under half to an unresolved V gene and leave the rest unexplained. This sample has 250,000 or so clones in its table, and 60% to 75% of those were observed once. Over 15% of the sample lies in the top ten. This specimen's time point label, per the study, means: 24 months on ibrutinib. Sequenced material: PBMCs, taken after 24 months of ibrutinib treatment. Receptor source: a human donor with chronic lymphocytic leukemia.

The rearrangement joins TRBV28 to TRBJ1-5, with a possible D match to TRBD1 (5 bases). Trimming took off 7 bases at V and 4 bases at J, with 29 bases between the two ends. CDR3 length: 19 residues. Germline CDR1 reads MDHEN; CDR2 reads SYDVKM. For the CDR3, the DNA is TGTGCCAGCACCGTTGGCCCGGGGCATAGGTGGCCTAATAATCAGCCCCAGCATTTT. This encodes CASTVGPGHRWPNNQPQHF.

Only a few counts were recorded for this clone. This chain uses TRBV6-5 with TRBJ2-5; the D is unclear. The CDR3 runs 13 residues. The V end was cut by 5 bases, the J end by 4 bases, with 11 bases between. CDR1 is MNHEY and CDR2 is SVGAGI in the germline V gene. CDR3 loop: CASSRPGLETQYF. The CDR3, as DNA: TGTGCCAGCAGTCGTCCGGGCCTAGAGACCCAGTACTTC.

The chain recombines TRBV28 with TRBJ2-1, with 7 nucleotides matching TRBD1. The length of the CDR3 is 16 residues. The germline V gene encodes CDR1 MDHEN and CDR2 SYDVKM. Losses at the gene ends were 6 bases for V and 0 bases for J; bases not matched to a gene: 8. Here the CDR3 DNA reads TGTGCCAGCAGGGCAACGACAGGGAGCTCCTACAATGAGCAGTTCTTC. Translating gives CASRATTGSSYNEQFF.

This chain joins TRBV28 and TRBJ2-3; D unclear. The CDR3 runs to 13 residues. The V gene's germline CDR1 is MDHEN and CDR2 SYDVKM. V was clipped by 3 bases and J by 1 base, with 5 bases between them. As DNA, the CDR3 is TGTGCCAGCAGTTTGCCCGGCACAGATACGCAGTATTTT. Translating gives CASSLPGTDTQYF.

This clone was counted a few times. This rearrangement joins TRBV28 to TRBJ2-4, with 7 bases aligning to TRBD1. CDR1 is MDHEN, CDR2 SYDVKM, per germline. This CDR3 spans 13 amino acids. Germline trimming cut 5 bases from V and 7 bases from J; bases unmatched to any gene: 5. The CDR3 DNA reads TGTGCCAGCAGTCCTTCCAGGGGGAACATTCAGTACTTC. Protein sequence: CASSPSRGNIQYF.

This clone showed up just a few times. The chain joins TRBV5-1 to TRBJ2-5; weak D call: TRBD2 (5 bases). The length of the CDR3 is 13 residues. Trimming removed 1 base from V and 7 bases from J, with 11 bases in between. In germline, CDR1 is SGHRS, CDR2 YFSETQ. The CDR3 nucleotides are TGCGCCAGCAGCTTGCTTAGCGATGGGACCCAGTACTTC. As protein: CASSLLSDGTQYF.

The DNA for the CDR3 is TGTGCCAGCAGCTTATCATCGCTCGGGAGCCTTTTAGAGACCCAGTACTTC. Encoded protein: CASSLSSLGSLLETQYF. The rearrangement joins TRBV7-9 to TRBJ2-5, with D tentatively TRBD2 (6 bases). Trimming took 2 bases from V and 4 from J, leaving 20 bases between them. This CDR3 contains 17 residues. Germline CDR1 and CDR2: SEHNR and FQNEAQ (reference sequence).

The rearrangement links TRBV27 to TRBJ2-1; the match to TRBD1 covers 7 bases. CDR1 is MNHEY, CDR2 SMNVEV, per germline (reference sequence). The CDR3 spans 16 residues. The trim removed 0 bases at V and 4 bases at J, leaving 6 bases unmatched. As DNA, the CDR3 is TGTGCCAGCAGTTTATCTGGGGACAGAGATTACAATGAGCAGTTCTTC. It is translated as CASSLSGDRDYNEQFF.

This chain joins TRBV2 and TRBJ2-1; D unclear. In germline, CDR1 is SNHLY, CDR2 FYNNEI. Trimming took 7 bases from V and 0 from J, leaving 13 bases between them. The CDR3 runs 15 residues. CDR3: CASTGVVSSYNEQFF. The CDR3 region has the DNA TGTGCCAGCACGGGCGTTGTTAGCTCCTACAATGAGCAGTTCTTC.

The chain combines TRBV27 with TRBJ2-2; D unresolved. CDR1 MNHEY and CDR2 SMNVEV come from the germline V gene (reference sequence). V lost 4 bases, J lost 7 bases, and 4 bases lay in between. The CDR3 is 11 amino acids. CDR3 region: CASSYHGELFF. CDR3 bases: TGTGCCAGCAGTTACCACGGGGAGCTGTTTTTT.

The V gene is TRBV14, the J gene TRBJ2-1, with D unclear. The CDR3 sequence is 13 residues long. Germline assignment: CDR1 SGHDN and CDR2 FVKESK. V was clipped by 8 bases and J by 5 bases, with 13 bases between them. The DNA for the CDR3 is TGTGCCAGCGGATCCCTACAGAACAATGAGCAGTTCTTC. This translates into CASGSLQNNEQFF.

The J gene is TRBJ1-5, the V gene TRBV19, with D maybe TRBD1 (6 bases). The CDR3 loop spans 14 amino acids. Trimming removed 3 bases from V and 7 bases from J, with 13 bases in between. Germline V gives CDR1 LNHDA, CDR2 SQIVND (reference sequence). The CDR3 nucleotides read TGTGCCAGTAGTATTCATCCAGGGGTCCAGCCCCAGCATTTT. As protein: CASSIHPGVQPQHF.

The chain links TRBV9 to TRBJ2-1, with 9 bases identical to TRBD2. This CDR3 has 16 amino acids. V shed 0 bases, J shed 3 bases, and the junction held 4 bases outside the gene matches. CDR1 SGDLS and CDR2 YYNGEE come from the germline V gene. CDR3 region: CASSVDGLAIYNEQFF. The CDR3 nucleotides read TGTGCCAGCAGCGTAGATGGACTAGCGATCTACAATGAGCAGTTCTTC.

This chain links TRBV29-1 with TRBJ2-1; 9 positions agree with TRBD2. J was trimmed by 8 bases and V by 2 bases; bases with no gene match: 10. CDR1 is SQVTM and CDR2 is ANQGSEA in the germline V gene. The CDR3 has 15 residues. CDR3 nucleotides: TGCAGCGTTGAAACTACTAGCGGGCTCTTGTATGAGCAGTTCTTC. Translating it yields CSVETTSGLLYEQFF.

The chain is built from TRBV7-3 and TRBJ2-1; D gene uncertain. The CDR3 sequence is 15 residues long. CDR1 SGHTA and CDR2 FQGTGA come from the germline V gene. Trimming took 5 bases from V and 4 from J, leaving 15 bases between them. This chain's CDR3 is CASSPPGRRYNEQFF. Here the CDR3 DNA reads TGTGCCAGCAGCCCCCCGGGTAGGAGATACAATGAGCAGTTCTTC.

V and J are TRBV18 and TRBJ2-3; 12 bases agree with TRBD2. The V gene's germline CDR1 is KGHSH and CDR2 LQKENI. V shed 8 bases and J 5 bases; nucleotides not matched to a gene: 8. This CDR3 spans 15 amino acids. The CDR3 region has the DNA TGTGCCAGCCCCAGGACTAGCGGGACCGTAGATACGCAGTATTTT. Translated, it gives CASPRTSGTVDTQYF. The full variable domain, completed using reference TRBV18 and TRBJ2-3, is NAGVMQNPRHLVRRRGQEARLRCSPMKGHSHVYWYRQLPEEGLKFMVYLQKENIIDESGMPKERFSAEFPKEGPSILRIQQVVRGDSAAYFCASPRTSGTVDTQYFGPGTRLTVL.

The rearrangement uses TRBV2 and TRBJ2-5; no definite D call. The germline V and J ends were trimmed by 0 bases and 0 bases, with 8 bases remaining between them. This CDR3 comprises 15 residues. CDR1 is SNHLY, CDR2 FYNNEI, per germline. CDR3 nucleotide sequence: TGTGCCAGCAGTGAAGCGCTTGGGAACCAAGAGACCCAGTACTTC. Protein sequence: CASSEALGNQETQYF.

This sequence joins TRBV2 and TRBJ1-5; 11 bases are shared with TRBD1. The CDR3 has 16 residues. Looked up from germline, CDR1 is SNHLY and CDR2 is FYNNEI. J was trimmed by 7 bases and V by 7 bases; bases with no gene match: 12. The CDR3 loop reads CASNRDRGAVGQPQHF. DNA of the CDR3: TGTGCCAGCAACCGGGACAGGGGGGCGGTAGGCCAGCCCCAGCATTTT. The full variable domain, in which reference TRBV2 and TRBJ1-5 provide the parts outside the CDR3, is EPEVTQTPSHQVTQMGQEVILRCVPISNHLYFYWYRQILGQKVEFLVSFYNNEISEKSEIFDDQFSVERPDGSNFTLKIRSTKLEDSAMYFCASNRDRGAVGQPQHFGDGTRLSIL.

This clone was counted a few times. The same CDR3 also results from other DNA sequences found in this sample. The V call is TRBV5-1, the J call TRBJ2-7; no firm D call. The CDR3 length is 13 residues. Germline V gene data show CDR1 as SGHRS and CDR2 as YFSETQ. Trimming cost V 0 bases and J 0 bases, with 4 bases left between them. The CDR3 is CASSLVGSYEQYF. In DNA, the CDR3 is TGCGCCAGCAGCTTGGTGGGCTCCTACGAGCAGTACTTC.

A single count supports this clone. The genes are TRBV29-1 and TRBJ1-2, with 7 nucleotides matching TRBD1. V lost 6 bases to trimming and J lost 5 bases; unmatched junction nucleotides: 18. Germline V gives CDR1 SQVTM, CDR2 ANQGSEA. The CDR3 length is 16 residues. The CDR3 DNA sequence: TGCAGCGTGGATACGACAGGGCCTAAAGACAAGTATGGCTACACCTTC. It encodes CSVDTTGPKDKYGYTF.

The chain couples TRBV27 to TRBJ2-1; 10 nucleotides align to TRBD2. CDR3 length equals 14 residues. The trim removed 7 bases at V and 4 bases at J, leaving 4 bases unmatched. Germline assignment: CDR1 MNHEY and CDR2 SMNVEV (reference sequence). The CDR3 coding sequence is TGTGCCAGCACCCTGACTAGCGGGTACAATGAGCAGTTCTTC. This encodes CASTLTSGYNEQFF.

The CDR3 DNA is TGTGCCAGCAGCGAGGGACTAGCGGGAGCCTACGAGCAGTACTTC. Translating it yields CASSEGLAGAYEQYF. The J gene is TRBJ2-5, the V gene TRBV6-6, with 14 positions matching TRBD2. The J call is doubtful: the DNA matches TRBJ2-7 better. The CDR3 has 15 amino acids. Germline CDR1 reads MNHNY; CDR2 reads SVGAGI (reference sequence).

The CDR3 DNA reads as TGTGCCAGCAGTGAGAGGGGCATAAGCTACACCTTC. The encoded protein is CASSERGISYTF. J is TRBJ1-2 and V is TRBV2; a possible D gene is TRBD1 (5 bases). V was pared by 3 bases and J by 9 bases, with 11 bases between. Germline V gives CDR1 SNHLY, CDR2 FYNNEI. CDR3 length: 12 residues.

The chain links TRBV27 to TRBJ2-7; perhaps TRBD1 as D (5 bases). Trimming took 0 bases from V and 5 from J, leaving 11 bases between them. The germline CDR1 and CDR2 sequences are MNHEY and SMNVEV (reference sequence). The CDR3 loop spans 14 amino acids. Here the CDR3 DNA reads TGTGCCAGCAGTTTATCTTACAGGATCCACGAGCAGTACTTC. This translates into CASSLSYRIHEQYF.

As regards this clone: The same CDR3 also results from other DNA sequences found in this sample. The rearrangement links TRBV28 to TRBJ1-2; TRBD1 might be the D (5 bases). The CDR3 totals 12 residues. Trimming cost V 5 bases and J 4 bases, with 8 bases left between them. Germline CDR1 is MDHEN and CDR2 is SYDVKM. CDR3 protein: CASSLDIYGYTF. In DNA, the CDR3 is TGTGCCAGCAGTCTGGACATCTATGGCTACACCTTC.

The chain has TRBV28 and TRBJ1-4; tentatively, D is TRBD1 (5 bases). This CDR3 has 14 residues. The germline gives CDR1 MDHEN, CDR2 SYDVKM. Deletions cut 4 bases from V and 5 bases from J, with 11 bases between. The CDR3 spells CASSSGTPNEKLFF. The CDR3 nucleotides are TGTGCCAGCAGTTCCGGGACTCCCAATGAAAAACTGTTTTTT.

CDR3 loop: CASSYRGGDGYTF. Written as DNA, the CDR3 is TGTGCCAGCAGTTACAGGGGGGGAGATGGCTACACCTTC. The gene calls are TRBV27 and TRBJ1-2, with 8 bases lining up with TRBD1. Germline CDR1 reads MNHEY; CDR2 reads SMNVEV (reference sequence). There are 13 residues in the CDR3. V was clipped by 4 bases and J by 6 bases; unmatched bases: 4.

The CDR3 sequence is CASSVPPDRLSGNTIYF. The CDR3 coding sequence is TGTGCCAGCAGTGTGCCTCCCGACAGGCTCTCTGGAAACACCATATATTTT. V usage is TRBV28 and J usage is TRBJ1-3; TRBD1 is a possible D gene (6 bases). With 5 bases removed from V and 0 bases from J, the gap between germline ends came to 17 bases. Germline lookup yields CDR1 MDHEN and CDR2 SYDVKM. The CDR3 is 17 residues long.